One sample yielded the 22 T cell receptor beta chains listed below, sequenced in a study of low-dose radiotherapy and immunotherapy resistance in tumors. Noted time point: after trial treatment. The treatment is: LDRT plus nivolumab, ipilimumab, low-dose cyclophosphamide and aspirin (RACIN trial). First-strand cDNA relied on TRAV- and TRBV-specific primers spanning alpha and beta chains. TCRs underwent 20 PCR cycles of amplification with a constant-region primer and V-primer adapter. One entry per CDR3 protein results from TCRdb running MiXCR on the reads. The sample holds roughly 95,000 distinct CDR3 sequences, roughly 20% seen once. This material consisted of PBMCs, taken after low-dose radiotherapy plus immunotherapy. All receptors come from a female donor with ovarian cancer.

At least ten counts were recorded for this clonotype. This chain connects TRBV10-3 to TRBJ2-4; D perhaps matches TRBD2 (6 bases). CDR1 is ENHRY and CDR2 is SYGVKD in the germline V gene. The V end lost 5 bases, the J end lost 5 bases, and 16 bases lay between the germline ends. This CDR3 comprises 15 residues. CDR3: CAISPQVAEQNIQYF. The CDR3 DNA sequence: TGTGCCATCAGTCCCCAAGTAGCGGAGCAAAACATTCAGTACTTC.

This clonotype was counted at least ten times. DNA of the CDR3: TGTGCCACCAGTGATTTCGGCAGGGAGAACAGCAATGAGCAGTTCTTC. Translating it yields CATSDFGRENSNEQFF. The genes are TRBV24-1 and TRBJ2-1; the D call may be TRBD1 or TRBD2 (5 bases each). Trimming left V 1 base short and J 6 bases short, with 15 bases between. Germline V gene sequence: CDR1 KGHDR, CDR2 SFDVKD. CDR3 size: 16 residues.

This clonotype was seen a few times. The chain uses TRBV27 and TRBJ2-7, with 8 bases aligning to TRBD1. With V trimmed by 5 bases and J by 2 bases, 5 bases remained unmatched. CDR1 and CDR2 (germline): MNHEY, SMNVEV (reference sequence). This CDR3 spans 14 amino acids. The CDR3 sequence is CASSEPGQAYEQYF. CDR3 sequence (DNA): TGTGCCAGCAGTGAACCGGGACAGGCCTACGAGCAGTACTTC.

Ten or more counts support this clonotype. A junction boundary mismatches the germline segment, possibly from a read error. The rearrangement uses TRBV7-9 and TRBJ2-1, with TRBD2 identical over 7 bases. The CDR3 covers 13 residues. CDR1 is SEHNR, CDR2 FQNEAQ, per germline (reference sequence). CDR3 in amino acids: CASSAGGYNEHFF. The CDR3 DNA reads as TGTGCCAGCAGCGCCGGGGGGTACAATGAGCATTTCTTC.

This clonotype was found a few times. The chain recombines TRBV27 with TRBJ2-3, with unresolved D. Germline V gives CDR1 MNHEY, CDR2 SMNVEV (reference sequence). The CDR3 covers 13 residues. V was pared by 3 bases and J by 3 bases, with 7 bases between. Here the CDR3 reads CASSFPQTDTQYF. CDR3 nucleotides: TGTGCCAGCAGTTTTCCTCAGACAGATACGCAGTATTTT.

This clonotype was seen repeatedly, ten times or more. This chain joins TRBV5-1 and TRBJ2-2; D is undetermined. Between the trimmed V and J ends, which lost 1 base and 8 bases, there was a span of 9 bases. The germline gives CDR1 SGHRS, CDR2 YFSETQ. The CDR3 covers 13 residues. The CDR3 reads CASSLIGPGELFF. The CDR3 coding sequence is TGCGCCAGCAGCTTGATTGGCCCGGGGGAGCTGTTTTTT.

This clonotype was detected ten times or more. This chain connects TRBV10-3 to TRBJ2-1; D call uncertain. The CDR3 runs to 12 residues. Trimming cost V 6 bases and J 9 bases, with 12 bases left between them. Germline CDR1 and CDR2: ENHRY and SYGVKD. CDR3 sequence (DNA): TGTGCCATCAGCCCATCTCGTGGTGAGCAGTTCTTC. Protein product: CAISPSRGEQFF.

This clonotype has a count of ten or more. The rearrangement uses TRBV29-1 and TRBJ1-1; D may be TRBD1 (6 bases). The CDR3 has 13 amino acids. V was pared by 3 bases and J by 4 bases, with 12 bases between. CDR1 SQVTM and CDR2 ANQGSEA come from the germline V gene. The CDR3 DNA sequence: TGCAGCGTTGAGTCAGGGGAAGCCACTGAAGCTTTCTTT. Its translation: CSVESGEATEAFF. Full variable domain (remainder filled in from reference TRBV29-1 and TRBJ1-1): SAVISQKPSRDICQRGTSLTIQCQVDSQVTMMFWYRQQPGQSLTLIATANQGSEATYESGFVIDKFPISRPNLTFSTLTVSNMSPEDSSIYLCSVESGEATEAFFGQGTRLTVV.

This clonotype was counted at least ten times. The chain uses TRBV28 and TRBJ2-1; 10 bases are a match to TRBD2. CDR3 size: 15 residues. Germline V CDR1 and CDR2: MDHEN, SYDVKM. Trimming removed 3 bases from V and 4 bases from J; junction bases left unmatched: 3. The CDR3 DNA reads as TGTGCCAGCAGTTTCACTAGCGGGGTTTACAATGAGCAGTTCTTC. Translation: CASSFTSGVYNEQFF.

The chain uses TRBV2 and TRBJ2-3, with 10 bases identical to TRBD2. This CDR3 region has 15 residues. Germline trimming cut 5 bases from V and 5 bases from J; bases unmatched to any gene: 7. Germline V gene lookup returns CDR1 SNHLY and CDR2 FYNNEI. DNA of the CDR3: TGTGCCAGCAGTCTAGCGGGAGCTATTGGAGATACGCAGTATTTT. Translation: CASSLAGAIGDTQYF.

In its sample, this clonotype was seen many times. The chain recombines TRBV28 with TRBJ2-1; D might be TRBD1 (5 bases). Germline values: CDR1 MDHEN, CDR2 SYDVKM. CDR3 length: 15 residues. The V gene lost 8 bases and the J gene lost 9 bases, with 23 bases spanning the gap. In DNA form, the CDR3 reads TGTGCCAGCGATATCCGGACCAAAGGGGTCCCTGAGCAGTTCTTC. This sequence encodes CASDIRTKGVPEQFF.

This clonotype came up many times. The chain is built from TRBV2 and TRBJ1-5; 9 bases are shared with TRBD1. V was clipped by 3 bases and J by 5 bases; unmatched bases: 5. The CDR3 is made up of 15 amino acids. The germline gives CDR1 SNHLY, CDR2 FYNNEI. The CDR3 bases are TGTGCCAGCAGTGATTGGGACAGGGCCTATCAGCCCCAGCATTTT. It codes for CASSDWDRAYQPQHF.

Points on this clonotype: One base separates it from a far larger clone, so it is likely a read error. The genes are TRBV7-2 and TRBJ2-4; D ambiguous. Looked up from germline, CDR1 is SGHTA and CDR2 is FQGNSA. The CDR3 contains 12 residues. DNA for the CDR3: TGTGCCAGCAAGTGGGGTAGAGACATTCAGTGCTTC. It yields the protein CASKWGRDIQCF.

Regarding this clonotype: With only one base between it and a far larger clone, this is likely a read error. The chain links TRBV5-3 to TRBJ2-7; D possibly matches TRBD1 or TRBD2 (5 bases each). TRBV5-3 has ORF status, its function being uncertain. The CDR3 has 13 amino acids. The CDR3: CVSSPGPNYEQYF. The CDR3 bases are TGTGTCAGCAGCCCGGGACCAAATTACGAGCAGTACTTC.

This clonotype was counted at least ten times. V gene TRBV6-2 or TRBV6-3 combines with J gene TRBJ2-1; D is unclear. CDR3 length: 15 residues. Trimming pared 6 bases from V and 7 bases from J, leaving 19 bases between. Germline-derived CDR1 and CDR2 are MNHEY and SVGEGT. The CDR3 DNA is TGTGCCAGCAGCCAGGCTAAGGGTTACAATAATGAGCAGTTCTTC. This encodes CASSQAKGYNNEQFF.

At least ten counts were recorded for this clonotype. The V and J genes are TRBV5-6 and TRBJ1-5, with 9 bases identical to TRBD1. This CDR3 has 15 residues. CDR1 is SGHDT and CDR2 is YYEEEE in the germline V gene. The J segment lost 3 bases and the V segment lost 1 base, leaving 2 bases of the junction unmatched. DNA of the CDR3: TGTGCCAGCAGCTTGCGGGACAGGGTCAATCAGCCCCAGCATTTT. Its protein is CASSLRDRVNQPQHF.

This clonotype was observed at least ten times. The chain is built from TRBV7-2 and TRBJ2-1; 8 bases are shared with TRBD2. Germline-derived CDR1 and CDR2 are SGHTA and FQGNSA. V shed 5 bases and J 6 bases; nucleotides not matched to a gene: 3. The CDR3 length is 13 residues. The CDR3 sequence: CASSPGTSNEQFF. The CDR3 DNA follows: TGTGCCAGCAGCCCAGGGACTAGCAATGAGCAGTTCTTC.

Many counts were recorded for this clonotype. The chain employs TRBV20-1 and TRBJ2-1; a possible D gene is TRBD2 (5 bases). Germline V gives CDR1 DFQATT, CDR2 SNEGSKA (reference sequence). The CDR3 has 15 amino acids. CDR3 sequence: CSTSAIGAAYNEQFF. The CDR3 DNA sequence: TGCAGCACAAGTGCTATTGGAGCGGCTTACAATGAGCAGTTCTTC.

The table lists this clonotype with a count of one. The J gene is TRBJ2-2, the V gene TRBV5-1; the match to TRBD2 covers 10 bases. Per the germline V gene, CDR1 is SGHRS and CDR2 is YFSETQ. CDR3 length equals 17 residues. The ends lost 0 bases at V and 0 bases at J; junction bases unmatched: 2. The chain's CDR3 is CASSLGLAGANTGELFF. Here the CDR3 DNA reads TGCGCCAGCAGCTTGGGCCTAGCGGGGGCGAACACCGGGGAGCTGTTTTTT.

In its sample, this clonotype was seen many times. The V call is TRBV29-1, the J call TRBJ1-1, with D hard to call. The CDR3 sequence is 17 residues long. Germline loops: CDR1 SQVTM, CDR2 ANQGSEA. Trimming shortened V by 1 base and J by 1 base, and 19 bases separated the two germline ends. CDR3 DNA: TGCAGCGTTGAAGGCCGTCTCCCGGCGGAGCAGAACACTGAAGCTTTCTTT. This translates into CSVEGRLPAEQNTEAFF.

This clonotype was detected a few times. CDR3 protein: CASSTRTGSANTEAFF. The CDR3 DNA reads as TGTGCCAGTAGTACCCGGACAGGGTCTGCGAACACTGAAGCTTTCTTT. The rearrangement uses TRBV19 and TRBJ1-1; TRBD1 aligns across 8 bases. The V gene's germline CDR1 is LNHDA and CDR2 SQIVND (reference sequence). V lost 4 bases to trimming and J lost 1 base; unmatched junction nucleotides: 8. The CDR3 is 16 amino acids.

Of note for this clonotype: The likely explanation is a read error, given a far larger clone one base away. The J gene is TRBJ2-7, the V gene TRBV4-3; D perhaps matches TRBD2 (6 bases). The CDR3 runs to 15 residues. Germline CDR1 LGHNA, CDR2 YSLEER. V gave up 4 bases and J gave up 3 bases, with 16 bases separating them. The CDR3 DNA sequence: TGCGCCAGCAGCCCGGCCGAGACGGGACTCTACGAGCAGTACTTC. The encoded protein is CASSPAETGLYEQYF.